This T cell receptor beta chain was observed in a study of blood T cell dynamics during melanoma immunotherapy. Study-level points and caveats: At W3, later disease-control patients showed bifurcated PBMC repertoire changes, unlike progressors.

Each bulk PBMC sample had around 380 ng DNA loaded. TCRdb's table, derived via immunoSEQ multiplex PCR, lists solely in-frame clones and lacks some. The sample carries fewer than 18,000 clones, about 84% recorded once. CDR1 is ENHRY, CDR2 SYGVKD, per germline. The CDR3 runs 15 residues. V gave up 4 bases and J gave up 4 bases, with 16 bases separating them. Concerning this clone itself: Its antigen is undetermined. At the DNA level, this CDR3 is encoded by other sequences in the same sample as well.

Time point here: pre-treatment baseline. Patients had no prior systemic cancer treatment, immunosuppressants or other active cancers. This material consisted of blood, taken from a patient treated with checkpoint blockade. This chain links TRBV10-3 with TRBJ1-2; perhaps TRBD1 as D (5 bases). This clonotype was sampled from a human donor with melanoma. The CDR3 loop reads CAISAGYERRYGYTF. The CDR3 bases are TGTGCCATCAGTGCAGGGTATGAGCGCCGCTATGGCTACACCTTC.